One and the same sample provided the 15 T cell receptor beta chains below, sequenced in a study of T cell responses to AZD1222 COVID-19 vaccine. Assay: immunoSEQ multiplex PCR; the TCRdb copy retains only in-frame clones and omits some. The sample has approximately 100,000 clones; 75% to 90% are singletons. Material: peripheral blood, obtained on day 0 of AZD1222 vaccination. The source of these receptors is an adult in good health.

This chain connects TRBV4-1 to TRBJ2-5; D not resolved. Trimming cost V 4 bases and J 1 base, with 19 bases left between them. Germline CDR1 MGHRA, CDR2 YSYEKL. The CDR3 totals 17 residues. In nucleotides, the CDR3 is TGCGCCAGCAGCCCACAACTACTGACTGAAATCCAAGAGACCCAGTACTTC. It codes for CASSPQLLTEIQETQYF.

The CDR3: CASSLVQGINTEAFF. In DNA, the CDR3 is TGCGCCAGCAGCTTGGTTCAGGGGATTAACACTGAAGCTTTCTTT. The chain has TRBV5-1 and TRBJ1-1; tentative D call: TRBD1 (6 bases). Germline V gene lookup returns CDR1 SGHRS and CDR2 YFSETQ. Trimming shortened V by 0 bases and J by 2 bases, and 11 bases separated the two germline ends. This CDR3 is 15 amino acids long.

The V call is TRBV19, the J call TRBJ1-5; 8 bases line up with TRBD1. The CDR3 covers 15 residues. CDR1 is LNHDA, CDR2 SQIVND, per germline (reference sequence). V was clipped by 3 bases and J by 7 bases; unmatched bases: 8. The CDR3 is CASSIGQGRVQPQHF. CDR3 DNA: TGTGCCAGTAGTATCGGACAGGGAAGGGTGCAGCCCCAGCATTTT.

The chain joins TRBV7-7 to TRBJ2-5, with TRBD1 matching 7 bases. V was clipped by 5 bases and J by 0 bases; unmatched bases: 6. The CDR3 is 15 amino acids. Germline V gene lookup returns CDR1 SSHAT and CDR2 FNYEAQ (reference sequence). CDR3 region: CASSPGTAYQETQYF. CDR3 sequence (DNA): TGTGCCAGCAGCCCCGGGACAGCGTACCAAGAGACCCAGTACTTC. Supplemented by reference TRBV7-7 and TRBJ2-5, the full variable domain reads GAGVSQSPRYKVTKRGQDVTLRCDPISSHATLYWYQQALGQGPEFLTYFNYEAQPDKSGLPSDRFSAERPEGSISTLTIQRTEQRDSAMYRCASSPGTAYQETQYFGPGTRLLVL.

The V call is TRBV6-2 or TRBV6-3, the J call TRBJ2-4, with 7 bases that match TRBD1. The germline V gene has CDR1 MNHEY and CDR2 SVGEGT. V gave up 5 bases and J gave up 6 bases; unmatched junction bases: 4. The CDR3 totals 13 residues. CDR3 in DNA: TGTGCCAGCAGTCGACGACAGGGAAACATTCAGTACTTC. This encodes CASSRRQGNIQYF.

Remarks on this clone: This CDR3 fails to terminate in the conserved phenylalanine or tryptophan, so it likely reflects a read error. The chain recombines TRBV2 with TRBJ1-6, with D unresolved. Between the trimmed V and J ends, which lost 8 bases and 1 base, there was a span of 12 bases. The CDR3 loop spans 15 amino acids. Looked up from germline, CDR1 is SNHLY and CDR2 is FYNNEI. The CDR3 loop reads CASGQSGSYNSPLHL. For the CDR3, the DNA is TGTGCCAGCGGTCAATCAGGTTCCTATAATTCACCCCTCCACCTT.

The rearrangement uses TRBV27 and TRBJ1-5; D gene unclear. Trimming cost V 0 bases and J 2 bases, with 5 bases left between them. The CDR3 extends over 14 amino acids. CDR1 and CDR2 from the germline V gene are MNHEY and SMNVEV (reference sequence). CDR3 residues: CASSLSVGNQPQHF. For the CDR3, the DNA is TGTGCCAGCAGTTTATCCGTTGGCAATCAGCCCCAGCATTTT.

The chain couples TRBV6-6 to TRBJ1-4; 9 nucleotides line up with TRBD1. The germline V gene encodes CDR1 MNHNY and CDR2 SVGAGI (reference sequence). Trimming at V came to 5 bases and at J to 8 bases, leaving 3 bases not matched to a gene. CDR3 length: 13 residues. CDR3 residues: CASSRDRGEKLFF. The CDR3 nucleotides read TGTGCCAGCAGTCGAGACAGGGGGGAAAAACTGTTTTTT.

V and J are TRBV27 and TRBJ1-2, with a possible D match to TRBD1 (5 bases). Trimming took off 3 bases at V and 6 bases at J, with 11 bases between the two ends. The CDR3 extends over 13 amino acids. The germline V gene encodes CDR1 MNHEY and CDR2 SMNVEV (reference sequence). The CDR3 protein is CASSFSSGNGYTF. The DNA for the CDR3 is TGTGCCAGCAGTTTCTCGTCAGGGAATGGCTACACCTTC.

The chain combines TRBV7-8 with TRBJ1-1, with TRBD1 matching over 7 bases. The CDR3 is 19 residues long. V was pared by 3 bases and J by 1 base, with 17 bases of the junction left unmatched. Germline V gene lookup returns CDR1 SGHVS and CDR2 FQNEAQ. DNA for the CDR3: TGTGCCAGCAGCTTCCCCGTCGCGGCAGGGGGTCTCCCGAACACTGAAGCTTTCTTT. Its translation is CASSFPVAAGGLPNTEAFF.

The chain combines TRBV27 with TRBJ1-5; TRBD1 is a possible D gene (6 bases). Trimming took 3 bases from V and 5 from J, leaving 8 bases between them. The germline CDR1 and CDR2 sequences are MNHEY and SMNVEV (reference sequence). CDR3 length: 13 residues. Here the CDR3 reads CASSLGAYQPQHF. The CDR3 DNA is TGTGCCAGCAGTTTGGGGGCCTATCAGCCCCAGCATTTT.

V gene TRBV7-8 combines with J gene TRBJ1-3, with D perhaps matching TRBD1 (5 bases). The CDR3 is 16 residues long. Per the germline V gene, CDR1 is SGHVS and CDR2 is FQNEAQ. The V end lost 5 bases, the J end lost 0 bases, and 14 bases lay between the germline ends. The CDR3 nucleotides are TGTGCCAGCAGCCCCCGGGACCGGAGCTCTGGAAACACCATATATTTT. It translates to CASSPRDRSSGNTIYF.

CDR3 in DNA: TGTGCCAGTAGTTCCGTGCGGGCTGAAGCTTTCTTT. It codes for CASSSVRAEAFF. The gene calls are TRBV19 and TRBJ1-1; D is unresolved. Trimming removed 5 bases at V and 6 bases at J, with 10 bases between. The CDR3 consists of 12 residues. CDR1 is LNHDA and CDR2 is SQIVND in the germline V gene (reference sequence).

In DNA, the CDR3 is TGTGCCAGCTCACAAGGGCAGCAGCCCCAGCATTTT. Translation: CASSQGQQPQHF. The rearrangement uses TRBV18 and TRBJ1-5; D uncertain. CDR1 is KGHSH, CDR2 LQKENI, per germline. Trimming stripped 4 bases from V and 7 bases from J, with 8 bases between. The CDR3 has 12 residues.

The rearrangement links TRBV6-5 to TRBJ2-2; D is tentatively TRBD1 or TRBD2 (5 bases each). Trimming removed 2 bases at V and 3 bases at J, with 7 bases between. The CDR3 extends over 14 amino acids. Per the germline V gene, CDR1 is MNHEY and CDR2 is SVGAGI. The CDR3 nucleotides are TGTGCCAGCAGTTACCAGGGAGACACCGGGGAGCTGTTTTTT. Translating it yields CASSYQGDTGELFF.